This T cell receptor (beta chain) was identified in a study of blood T cell repertoires in COVID-19. Study background: Both acute and convalescent COVID-19 samples were obtained from the United States, Italy and Spain. T cells, B-cell-depleted T cells, or PBMCs provided the cDNA or gDNA that served as material.

Membership in each cohort depended on participant-reported clinical history. The length of the CDR3 is 14 residues. Trimming cost V 5 bases and J 4 bases; bases outside gene matches: 10. Germline CDR1 is GTSNPN and CDR2 is SVGIG (reference sequence). In the study's own analysis: Estimation of nucleated cell counts was performed using reference gene primer amplification. Using immunoSEQ multiplex PCR, the repertoire was profiled, and TCRdb retains in-frame clones only, with some absent. The D gene and trimming were derived from the DNA, and the V and J assignments and clone size from that table. The sample has approximately 200,000 clones, 85% to 90% seen once; the top ten hold about 1.2%.

The specimen sequenced was PBMCs or T cells enriched from blood (not recorded which). This TCR was sampled from a man aged 25-45 years who had recovered from COVID-19. The chain joins TRBV30 to TRBJ1-2, with TRBD1 matching over 7 bases. The CDR3 region is CAWEARGSFYGYTF. The CDR3 coding sequence is TGTGCCTGGGAGGCCAGGGGGTCGTTCTATGGCTACACCTTC.